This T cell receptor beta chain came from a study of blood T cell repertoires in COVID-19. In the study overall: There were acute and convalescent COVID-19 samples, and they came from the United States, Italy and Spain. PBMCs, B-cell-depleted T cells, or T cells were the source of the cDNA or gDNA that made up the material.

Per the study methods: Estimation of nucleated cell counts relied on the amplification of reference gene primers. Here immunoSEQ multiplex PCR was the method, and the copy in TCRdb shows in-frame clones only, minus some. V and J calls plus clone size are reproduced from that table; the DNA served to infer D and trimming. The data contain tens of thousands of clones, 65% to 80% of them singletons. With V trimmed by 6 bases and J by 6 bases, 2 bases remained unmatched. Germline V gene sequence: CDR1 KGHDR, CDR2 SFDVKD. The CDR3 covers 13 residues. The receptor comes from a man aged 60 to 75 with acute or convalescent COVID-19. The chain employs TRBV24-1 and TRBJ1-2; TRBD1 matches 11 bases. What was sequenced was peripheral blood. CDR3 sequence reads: CATSKDRGHGYTF. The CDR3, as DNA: TGTGCCACCAGTAAGGACAGGGGGCATGGCTACACCTTC.